This record looks at one TCR beta chain sequence and its context. Its specificity is not known. The authors used template switching to add a universal primer site and gave cDNA unique molecular identifiers. In TCRdb, the 5' RACE reads were re-called with MiXCR into one record per CDR3 protein. The data show 200,000 to 250,000 distinct CDR3 sequences, roughly 7% seen once. These data are taken from a study of identical twins. Overall study results and limits: Because invariant MAIT and iNKT cells could be present, zero-insertion analyses could be partly confounded. Monozygotic twins shared more out-of-frame TCR alpha than recombination models predicted.

J lost 2 bases, V lost 5 bases, and 10 bases had no gene match. The CDR3 has 16 residues. These data also featured in a second study, about yellow fever vaccine responses in identical twins. That work contributes: It has been reported that, in twins, the vaccine T cell response seemed partly convergent and partly personalized.

The gene calls are TRBV12-3 or TRBV12-4 and TRBJ2-3; TRBD2 matches 7 bases. The receptor was isolated from a woman aged 18-29 years in good health. The sequencing input was memory (CD45RO+) T cells sorted from blood. The CDR3 region is CASSPRTRMLTDTQYF. The CDR3 region has the DNA TGTGCCAGCAGTCCCCGGACTAGAATGCTCACAGATACGCAGTATTTT.